Sequencing of this T cell receptor beta chain was carried out in a study of blood T cell repertoires in COVID-19. Whole-study context: COVID-19 samples, acute and convalescent, were from the United States, Italy and Spain.

The CDR3 totals 17 residues. The germline CDR1 and CDR2 sequences are SEHNR and FQNEAQ (reference sequence). Trimming at V came to 1 base and at J to 8 bases, leaving 13 bases not matched to a gene. Sequencing was performed with immunoSEQ multiplex PCR; in TCRdb, only in-frame clones are kept and a portion is missing. The table includes around 300,000 clones, around 91% detected once. The participants were between roughly 18 and 89 years old and came from 24 US areas. Researchers sorted participants into cohorts using their self-reported clinical history. The V gene is TRBV7-9, the J gene TRBJ1-2; TRBD1 matches 10 bases. The sample was PBMCs or T cells enriched from blood (not recorded which). The receptor's source is a woman younger than 30 who had recovered from COVID-19. The CDR3 is CASSLGPSGTGVGGYTF. The CDR3 coding sequence is TGTGCCAGCAGCTTAGGACCCTCCGGGACAGGGGTTGGCGGCTACACCTTC. Using reference TRBV7-9 and TRBJ1-2 for the parts outside the CDR3, the full variable domain is DTGVSQNPRHKITKRGQNVTFRCDPISEHNRLYWYRQTLGQGPEFLTYFQNEAQLEKSRLLSDRFSAERPKGSFSTLEIQRTEQGDSAMYLCASSLGPSGTGVGGYTFGSGTRLTVV.